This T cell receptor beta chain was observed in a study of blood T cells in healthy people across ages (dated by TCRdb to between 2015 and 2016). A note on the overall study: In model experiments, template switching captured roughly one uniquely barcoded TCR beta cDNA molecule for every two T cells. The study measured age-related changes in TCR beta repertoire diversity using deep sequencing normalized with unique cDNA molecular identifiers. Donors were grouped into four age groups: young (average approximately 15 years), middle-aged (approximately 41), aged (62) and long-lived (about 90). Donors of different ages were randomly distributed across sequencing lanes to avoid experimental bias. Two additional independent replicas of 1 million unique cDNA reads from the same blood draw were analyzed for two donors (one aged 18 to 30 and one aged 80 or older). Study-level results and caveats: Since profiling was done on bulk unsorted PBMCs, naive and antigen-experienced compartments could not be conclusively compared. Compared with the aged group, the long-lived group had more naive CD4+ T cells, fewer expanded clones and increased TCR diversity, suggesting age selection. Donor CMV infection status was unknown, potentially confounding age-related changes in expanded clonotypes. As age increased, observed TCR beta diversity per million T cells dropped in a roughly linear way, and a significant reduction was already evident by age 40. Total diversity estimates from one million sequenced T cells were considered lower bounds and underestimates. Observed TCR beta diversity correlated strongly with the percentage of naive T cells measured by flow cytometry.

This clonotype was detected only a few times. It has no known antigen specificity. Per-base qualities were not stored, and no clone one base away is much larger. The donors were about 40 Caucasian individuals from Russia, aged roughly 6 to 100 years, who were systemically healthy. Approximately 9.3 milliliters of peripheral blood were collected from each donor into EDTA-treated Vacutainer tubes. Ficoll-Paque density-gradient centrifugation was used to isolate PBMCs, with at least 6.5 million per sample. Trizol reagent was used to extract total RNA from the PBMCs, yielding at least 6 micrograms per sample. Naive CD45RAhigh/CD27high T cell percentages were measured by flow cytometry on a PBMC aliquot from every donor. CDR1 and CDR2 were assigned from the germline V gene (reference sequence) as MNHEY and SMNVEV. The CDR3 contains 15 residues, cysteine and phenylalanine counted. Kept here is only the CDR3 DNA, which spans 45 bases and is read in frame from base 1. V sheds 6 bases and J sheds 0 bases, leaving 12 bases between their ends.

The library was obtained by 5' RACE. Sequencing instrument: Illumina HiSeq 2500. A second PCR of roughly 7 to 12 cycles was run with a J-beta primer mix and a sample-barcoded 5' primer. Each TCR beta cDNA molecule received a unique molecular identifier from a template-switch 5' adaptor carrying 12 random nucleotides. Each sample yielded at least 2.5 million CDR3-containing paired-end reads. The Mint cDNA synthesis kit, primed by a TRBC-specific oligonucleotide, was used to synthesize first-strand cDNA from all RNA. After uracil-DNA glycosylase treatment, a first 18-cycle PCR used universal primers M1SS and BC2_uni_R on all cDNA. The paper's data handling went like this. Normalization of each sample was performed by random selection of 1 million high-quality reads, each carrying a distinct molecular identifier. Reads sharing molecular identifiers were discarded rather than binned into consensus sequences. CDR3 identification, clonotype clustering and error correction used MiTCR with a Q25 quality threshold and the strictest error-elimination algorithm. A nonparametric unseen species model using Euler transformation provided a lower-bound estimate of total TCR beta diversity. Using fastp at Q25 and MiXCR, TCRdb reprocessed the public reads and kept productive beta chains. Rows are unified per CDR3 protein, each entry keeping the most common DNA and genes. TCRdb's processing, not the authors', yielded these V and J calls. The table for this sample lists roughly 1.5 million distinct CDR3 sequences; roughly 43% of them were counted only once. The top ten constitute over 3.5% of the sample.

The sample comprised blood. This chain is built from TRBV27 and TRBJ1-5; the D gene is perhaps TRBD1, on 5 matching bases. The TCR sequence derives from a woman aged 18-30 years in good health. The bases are TGTGCCAGCAGGGAGGGGCCTAATAGCAATCAGCCCCAGCATTTT. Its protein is CASREGPNSNQPQHF.